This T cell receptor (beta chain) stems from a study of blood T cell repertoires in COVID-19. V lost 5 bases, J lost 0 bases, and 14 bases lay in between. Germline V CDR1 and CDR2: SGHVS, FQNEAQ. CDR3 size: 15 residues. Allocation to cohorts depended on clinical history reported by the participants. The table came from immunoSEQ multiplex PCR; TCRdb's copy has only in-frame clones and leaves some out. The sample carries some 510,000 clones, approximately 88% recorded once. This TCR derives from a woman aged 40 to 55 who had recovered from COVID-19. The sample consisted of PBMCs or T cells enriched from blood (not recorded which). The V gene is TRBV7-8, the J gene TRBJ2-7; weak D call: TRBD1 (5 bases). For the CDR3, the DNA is TGTGCCAGCAGCCCCAGGGTTGTAAGCTCCTACGAGCAGTACTTC. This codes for CASSPRVVSSYEQYF.